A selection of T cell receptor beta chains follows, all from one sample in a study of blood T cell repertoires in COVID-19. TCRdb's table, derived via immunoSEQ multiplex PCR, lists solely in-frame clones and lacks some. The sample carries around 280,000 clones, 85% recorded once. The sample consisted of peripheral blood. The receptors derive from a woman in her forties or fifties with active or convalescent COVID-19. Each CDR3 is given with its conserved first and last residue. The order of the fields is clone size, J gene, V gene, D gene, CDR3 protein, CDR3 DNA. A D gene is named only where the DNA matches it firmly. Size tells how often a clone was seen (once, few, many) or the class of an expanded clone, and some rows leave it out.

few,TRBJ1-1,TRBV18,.,CASSPRTTNTEAFF,TGTGCCAGCTCACCACGGACAACCAACACTGAAGCTTTCTTT
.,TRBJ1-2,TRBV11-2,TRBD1,CASSATGLYGYTF,TGTGCCAGCAGCGCGACAGGGCTCTATGGCTACACCTTC
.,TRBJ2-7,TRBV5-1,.,CASSLGGGSYEQYF,TGCGCCAGCAGCTTGGGTGGCGGCTCCTACGAGCAGTACTTC
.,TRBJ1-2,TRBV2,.,CASSAGVYGYTF,TGTGCCAGCAGTGCGGGGGTCTATGGCTACACCTTC
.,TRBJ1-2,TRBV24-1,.,CATRAGGGYGYTF,TGTGCCACCAGGGCGGGTGGTGGCTATGGCTACACCTTC
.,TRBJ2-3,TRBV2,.,CASSGEGLVTDTQYF,TGTGCCAGCAGTGGTGAGGGATTGGTCACAGATACGCAGTATTTT
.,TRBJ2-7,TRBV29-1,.,CSVEDRPRAGKFHEQYF,TGCAGCGTTGAAGACCGACCTAGGGCAGGGAAGTTCCACGAGCAGTACTTC
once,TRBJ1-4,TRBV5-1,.,CASGTTGLREKLFF,TGCGCCAGCGGCACCACAGGGCTGAGGGAAAAACTGTTTTTT
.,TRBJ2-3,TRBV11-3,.,CASSLGGNADTQYF,TGTGCCAGCAGCTTAGGCGGGAACGCAGATACGCAGTATTTT
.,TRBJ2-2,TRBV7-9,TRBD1,CASTKGSGTANTGELFF,TGTGCCAGCACCAAGGGGTCCGGGACAGCTAACACCGGGGAGCTGTTTTTT
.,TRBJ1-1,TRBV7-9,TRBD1,CASSDRGLNTEAFF,TGTGCCAGCAGCGACAGGGGGCTGAACACTGAAGCTTTCTTT
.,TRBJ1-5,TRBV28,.,CASSLMRNIRNQPQHF,TGTGCCAGCAGCCTCATGAGGAATATTCGTAATCAGCCCCAGCATTTT
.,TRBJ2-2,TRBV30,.,CAWSVHRAVGELFF,TGTGCCTGGAGTGTACACAGGGCGGTCGGGGAGCTGTTTTTT
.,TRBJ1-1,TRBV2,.,CASSELIQGGDTEAFF,TGTGCCAGCAGTGAACTAATCCAGGGCGGCGACACTGAAGCTTTCTTT
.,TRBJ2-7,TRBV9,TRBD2,CASSPGTSGGEQYF,TGTGCCAGCAGCCCAGGGACTAGTGGTGGGGAGCAGTACTTC
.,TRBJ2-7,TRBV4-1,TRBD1,CASSLRGQGDYEQYF,TGCGCCAGCAGCCTCAGGGGACAGGGAGATTACGAGCAGTACTTC
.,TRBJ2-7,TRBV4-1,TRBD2,CASSPGLAVIYEQYF,TGCGCCAGCAGCCCGGGACTAGCGGTAATCTACGAGCAGTACTTC
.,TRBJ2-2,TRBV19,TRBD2,CASSPRLAGGTGELFF,TGTGCCAGTAGTCCCCGACTAGCGGGCGGGACCGGGGAGCTGTTTTTT
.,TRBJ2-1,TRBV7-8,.,CASSLSSRTLIKRGNEQFF,TGTGCCAGCAGCTTATCCTCCCGGACTCTGATTAAGAGGGGGAATGAGCAGTTCTTC
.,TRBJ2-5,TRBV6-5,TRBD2,CASSYELAGGKETQYF,TGTGCCAGCAGTTATGAACTAGCGGGAGGAAAAGAGACCCAGTACTTC
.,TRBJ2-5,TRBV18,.,CASSPGRDLRLGDF,TGTGCCAGCTCCCCAGGCCGGGACTTAAGATTGGGGGACTTC
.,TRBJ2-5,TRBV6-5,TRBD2,CASRPGLAIQETQYF,TGTGCCAGCAGACCGGGACTAGCGATCCAAGAGACCCAGTACTTC
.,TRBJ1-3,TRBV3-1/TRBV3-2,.,CASSRQSEGGNTIYF,TGTGCCAGCAGCCGACAGTCGGAGGGTGGAAACACCATATATTTT
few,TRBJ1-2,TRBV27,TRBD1,CASSRNMDRGHGYTF,TGTGCCAGCAGTCGAAACATGGACAGGGGCCATGGCTACACCTTC
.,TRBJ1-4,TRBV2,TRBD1,CASSRGRGNEKLFF,TGTGCCAGCAGCAGGGGGCGAGGGAATGAAAAACTGTTTTTT
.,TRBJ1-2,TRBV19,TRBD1,CASSRTGGRNYGYTF,TGTGCCAGTAGCCGGACAGGAGGGCGTAACTATGGCTACACCTTC
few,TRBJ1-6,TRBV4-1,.,CASSQAAGAYNSPLHF,TGCGCCAGCAGCCAAGCGGCAGGGGCTTATAATTCACCCCTCCACTTT
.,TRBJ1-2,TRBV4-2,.,CASTRLGARGYGYTF,TGTGCCAGCACCCGGTTGGGGGCTCGGGGCTATGGCTACACCTTC
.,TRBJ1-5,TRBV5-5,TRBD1,CASSFNPTGGDSQHF,TGTGCCAGCAGCTTTAATCCGACAGGGGGAGACTCCCAGCATTTT
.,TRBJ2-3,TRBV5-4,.,CASGRRDSATDTQYF,TGTGCCAGCGGCCGCCGGGACTCCGCGACAGATACGCAGTATTTT
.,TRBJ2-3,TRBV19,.,CASKSHNRATGTDTQYF,TGTGCCAGTAAAAGTCATAACAGAGCCACCGGCACAGATACGCAGTATTTT
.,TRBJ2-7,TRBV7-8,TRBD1,CASSGDRGYEQYF,TGTGCCAGCAGCGGGGACAGGGGTTACGAGCAGTACTTC
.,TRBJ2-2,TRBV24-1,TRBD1,CATSYGGQGAEGELFF,TGTGCCACCAGCTATGGTGGGCAGGGGGCAGAAGGGGAGCTGTTTTTT
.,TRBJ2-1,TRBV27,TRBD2,CASRGGSGPSSYNEQFF,TGTGCCAGCAGGGGGGGTAGCGGGCCTAGCTCCTACAATGAGCAGTTCTTC
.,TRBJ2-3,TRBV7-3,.,CASSTRAGYGDTQYF,TGTGCCAGCAGCACTAGGGCTGGTTACGGAGATACGCAGTATTTT
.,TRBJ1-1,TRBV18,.,CASSPLTEINTEAFF,TGTGCCAGCTCACCACTTACAGAGATAAACACTGAAGCTTTCTTT
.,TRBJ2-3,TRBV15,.,CATSSGLRGTDTQYF,TGTGCCACCAGCTCGGGACTGCGAGGCACAGATACGCAGTATTTT
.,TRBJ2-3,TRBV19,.,CASSIGLTDTQYF,TGTGCCAGTAGTATAGGACTCACAGATACGCAGTATTTT
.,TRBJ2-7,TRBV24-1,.,CATSEPDRPWEQYF,TGTGCCACCAGTGAACCCGACAGGCCTTGGGAGCAGTACTTC
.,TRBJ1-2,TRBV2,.,CASSIRVDSDYGYTF,TGTGCCAGCAGCATCCGGGTAGACTCGGACTATGGCTACACCTTC
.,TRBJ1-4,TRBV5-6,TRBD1,CASSFGQDEEKLFF,TGTGCCAGCAGCTTCGGACAGGATGAGGAAAAACTGTTTTTT
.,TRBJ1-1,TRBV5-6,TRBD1,CASARDRGSNTEAFF,TGTGCCAGCGCCCGGGACAGGGGGTCGAACACTGAAGCTTTCTTT
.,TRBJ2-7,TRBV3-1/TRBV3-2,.,CASSRPEAEQYF,TGTGCCAGCAGCCGCCCGGAGGCCGAGCAGTACTTC
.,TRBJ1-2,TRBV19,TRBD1,CASRPKDRGEIRNYGYTF,TGTGCCAGTAGACCGAAGGACAGGGGTGAGATCCGTAACTATGGCTACACCTTC
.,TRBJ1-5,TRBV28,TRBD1,CASTEDRGNQPQHF,TGTGCCAGCACGGAGGACAGGGGCAATCAGCCCCAGCATTTT
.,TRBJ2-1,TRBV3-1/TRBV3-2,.,CASSLGNRVNEQFF,TGTGCCAGCAGCCTTGGGAACAGGGTCAATGAGCAGTTCTTC
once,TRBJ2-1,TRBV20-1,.,CSAGDGRRATNEQFF,TGCAGTGCTGGTGATGGGAGGAGGGCTACCAATGAGCAGTTCTTC
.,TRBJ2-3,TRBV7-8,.,CASSPDSPNTDTQYF,TGTGCCAGCAGCCCCGACAGTCCGAACACAGATACGCAGTATTTT
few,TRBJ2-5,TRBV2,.,CASGQARGETQYF,TGTGCCAGCGGGCAGGCGAGAGGGGAGACCCAGTACTTC
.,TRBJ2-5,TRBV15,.,CATSAGHRRGGETQYF,TGTGCCACCAGCGCCGGGCACAGGAGGGGGGGTGAGACCCAGTACTTC
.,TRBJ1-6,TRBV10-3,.,CAISENLASSPLHF,TGTGCCATCAGTGAAAACCTAGCTAGTTCACCCCTCCACTTT
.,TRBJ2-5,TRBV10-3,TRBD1,CAIRAGQGGETQYF,TGTGCCATCAGGGCAGGACAGGGCGGGGAGACCCAGTACTTC
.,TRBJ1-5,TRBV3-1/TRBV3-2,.,CASSQERGGAPGPQHF,TGTGCCAGCAGCCAAGAACGGGGGGGGGCTCCTGGGCCCCAGCATTTT